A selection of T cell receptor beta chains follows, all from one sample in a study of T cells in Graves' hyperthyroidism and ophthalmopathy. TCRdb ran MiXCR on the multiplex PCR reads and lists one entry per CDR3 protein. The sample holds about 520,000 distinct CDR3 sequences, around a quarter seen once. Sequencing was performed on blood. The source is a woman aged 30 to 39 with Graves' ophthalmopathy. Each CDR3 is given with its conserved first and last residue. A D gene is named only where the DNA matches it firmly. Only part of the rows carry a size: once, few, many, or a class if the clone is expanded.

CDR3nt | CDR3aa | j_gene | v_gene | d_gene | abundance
TGTGCCAGCAGTGGGCAGCTAGGCACTGAAGCTTTCTTT | CASSGQLGTEAFF | TRBJ1-1 | TRBV2 | NA | many
TGTGCCAGCAGTGGGACAGGGGGAGGCTACACCTTC | CASSGTGGGYTF | TRBJ1-2 | TRBV2 | TRBD1 | many
TGCGCCAGCAGCCCAGCGGGGGGCTCGAACTATGGCTACACCTTC | CASSPAGGSNYGYTF | TRBJ1-2 | TRBV5-1 | NA | many
TGTGCCAGCAGTTACCTAGGGGGGCCCCAGCATTTT | CASSYLGGPQHF | TRBJ1-5 | TRBV6-2/TRBV6-3 | NA | many
TGTGCCAGCAGTTACTCGGGACCCCACCGCTCTGGCTACACCTTC | CASSYSGPHRSGYTF | TRBJ1-2 | TRBV6-2/TRBV6-3 | NA | many
TGTGCCAGCAGCCCGGGGGGAACTGGAAACACCATATATTTT | CASSPGGTGNTIYF | TRBJ1-3 | TRBV5-4 | NA | NA
TGTGCCAGCAGCCTGGGGGAGGGGGCTATTTCCTACGAGCAGTACTTC | CASSLGEGAISYEQYF | TRBJ2-7 | TRBV12-3/TRBV12-4 | NA | NA
TGCAGCGTTCGGGTCTTTGAAACTTTGGAGGTATTT | CSVRVFETLEVF | TRBJ1-1 | TRBV29-1 | NA | many
TGCAGTGCTCCTAGACTAGCTTCCGAGCAGTACTTC | CSAPRLASEQYF | TRBJ2-7 | TRBV20-1 | TRBD2 | many
TGTGCCAGCAGTTTCGGCAGCCAGAACACTGAAGCTTTCTTT | CASSFGSQNTEAFF | TRBJ1-1 | TRBV27 | NA | NA
TGTGCCATCCTTACGACAGGGCCCAACTCAACCTACGAGCAGTACTTC | CAILTTGPNSTYEQYF | TRBJ2-7 | TRBV10-3 | TRBD1 | few
TGTGCCTGGAGTGTAATGACAGCAAGCAATCAGCCCCAGCATTTT | CAWSVMTASNQPQHF | TRBJ1-5 | TRBV30 | NA | NA
TGTGCCAGCAGCCCCGGGGCAGGGATTTCCTACGAGCAGTACTTC | CASSPGAGISYEQYF | TRBJ2-7 | TRBV9 | NA | NA
TGCAGTGCCACTGGACTAGCGGGCAGCTTATGGGACATTCAGTACTTC | CSATGLAGSLWDIQYF | TRBJ2-4 | TRBV20-1 | TRBD2 | many
TGTGCCACCAGTGATTTGAAGGACGAGGAGACCCAGTACTTC | CATSDLKDEETQYF | TRBJ2-5 | TRBV24-1 | NA | many
TGTGCCAGTAGTTCCTGGTTGAATCAGTACTTC | CASSSWLNQYF | TRBJ2-4 | TRBV19 | NA | NA
TGTGCCAGCAGCCCGGACAGGGTGAGGACTGAAGCTTTCTTT | CASSPDRVRTEAFF | TRBJ1-1 | TRBV28 | TRBD1 | NA
TGTGCCAGCAACTTGAACACCGGGGAGCTGTTTTTT | CASNLNTGELFF | TRBJ2-2 | TRBV6-8 | NA | many
TGCGCCAGCAGCCAAGACCGGATTGGCAGGGACGGTCAGCCCCAGCATTTT | CASSQDRIGRDGQPQHF | TRBJ1-5 | TRBV4-1 | NA | many
TGTGCCACCAGTGATTTACAGGGAAATCAGCCCCAGCATTTT | CATSDLQGNQPQHF | TRBJ1-5 | TRBV24-1 | NA | many
TGTGCCACCAGCAGAGATACCAGTAATCAGCCCCAGCATTTT | CATSRDTSNQPQHF | TRBJ1-5 | TRBV15 | NA | NA
TGTGCCAGCAGCAAAGCGGGGCAAGAGACCCAGTACTTC | CASSKAGQETQYF | TRBJ2-5 | TRBV12-3/TRBV12-4 | TRBD2 | once
TGTGCCAGCAGCTTAGCGCTCGGACTCACCGGGGAGCTGTTTTTT | CASSLALGLTGELFF | TRBJ2-2 | TRBV7-2 | NA | NA
TGTGCCAGCAGCTTAAATCCGGGCCCCTACGAGCAGTACTTC | CASSLNPGPYEQYF | TRBJ2-7 | TRBV7-3 | NA | many
TGTGCCAGCAGCTTAGGGACTGCCAGTTGGGCCCAGTACTTC | CASSLGTASWAQYF | TRBJ2-5 | TRBV7-2 | NA | many
TGTGCCAGCAGCGCGGGACGGGCAAGTACTGAAGCTTTCTTT | CASSAGRASTEAFF | TRBJ1-1 | TRBV9 | NA | many
TGTGCCAGCAGTTTTGGGGGGGGCTCGGGATATGGCTACACCTTC | CASSFGGGSGYGYTF | TRBJ1-2 | TRBV12-3/TRBV12-4 | NA | once
TGCAGCGTTGAAGGGAGATATGGCTACACCTTC | CSVEGRYGYTF | TRBJ1-2 | TRBV29-1 | NA | NA
TGTGCCAGTAGCGTGACAGGGGAATATGGCTACACCTTC | CASSVTGEYGYTF | TRBJ1-2 | TRBV19 | TRBD1 | NA
TGTGCCAGCAGCCCGTGGACAGGGGGCCTGGAGACCCAGTACTTC | CASSPWTGGLETQYF | TRBJ2-5 | TRBV9 | TRBD1 | many
TGTGCCAGCAGGTCAGGGAATAGCAATCAGCCCCAGCATTTT | CASRSGNSNQPQHF | TRBJ1-5 | TRBV6-2/TRBV6-3 | NA | many
TGTGCCAGCAGCGGAGGGACAGGTGCTTCCTACGAGCAGTACTTC | CASSGGTGASYEQYF | TRBJ2-7 | TRBV11-3 | TRBD1 | few
TGTGCCAGCAGGGGTGCGACTAGCGACACCGGGGAGCTGTTTTTT | CASRGATSDTGELFF | TRBJ2-2 | TRBV12-3/TRBV12-4 | TRBD2 | NA
TGTGCCAGCAGTTGGTCAGCCTATTCCTACGAGCAGTACTTC | CASSWSAYSYEQYF | TRBJ2-7 | TRBV12-3/TRBV12-4 | NA | NA
TGTGCCAGCAGACCCACCCCGCGGGGCCCCAATCAGCCCCAGCATTTT | CASRPTPRGPNQPQHF | TRBJ1-5 | TRBV2 | NA | NA
TGTGCCAGCAGAGCGACAGGGTCGGGCACTGAAGCTTTCTTT | CASRATGSGTEAFF | TRBJ1-1 | TRBV9 | TRBD1 | few
TGTGCCAGCAGTCGCGGGGGCGAGGGGTATGGCTACACCTTC | CASSRGGEGYGYTF | TRBJ1-2 | TRBV27 | NA | NA
TGTGCCAGCAGTTATAGCGGGAGGGCCTTGGACGAGCAGTACTTC | CASSYSGRALDEQYF | TRBJ2-7 | TRBV6-2/TRBV6-3 | TRBD2 | NA
TGCAGTGCTAAACAGGGTGAAGAGCCCCAGCATTTT | CSAKQGEEPQHF | TRBJ1-5 | TRBV20-1 | NA | many
TGTGCCAGCAGCAGACCTCTAGCGGGGGGGCCCCAAGAGACCCAGTACTTC | CASSRPLAGGPQETQYF | TRBJ2-5 | TRBV11-1 | TRBD2 | NA
TGTGCCAGCAGTCCAACCCCACGACACCAGCAGTACTTC | CASSPTPRHQQYF | TRBJ2-7 | TRBV28 | NA | many
TGTGCCGGGCAGACTAGCGGGGAGGACATTCAGTACTTC | CAGQTSGEDIQYF | TRBJ2-4 | TRBV30 | TRBD2 | NA
TGCAGCGTTCAAGGACTTTCCTATGGCTACACCTTC | CSVQGLSYGYTF | TRBJ1-2 | TRBV29-1 | NA | many
TGCAGCGTTGTTGAGCCTTCCCTCCAAGAGACCCAGTACTTC | CSVVEPSLQETQYF | TRBJ2-5 | TRBV29-1 | NA | NA
TGCGCCAGCAGCTTCACGGGAGTCTACGAGCAGTACTTC | CASSFTGVYEQYF | TRBJ2-7 | TRBV5-1 | NA | NA
TGTGCCAGCAGCGTACAGGGGACTGGAGCTTTCTTT | CASSVQGTGAFF | TRBJ1-1 | TRBV28 | TRBD1 | NA
TGCAGTGCTAGGGGGCGAGGAGGGGGTGGCTATGGCTACACCTTC | CSARGRGGGGYGYTF | TRBJ1-2 | TRBV20-1 | NA | many
TGCAGTGCTAGTTTCCGGGACAGGGGGTTTAGTCAGCCCCAGCATTTT | CSASFRDRGFSQPQHF | TRBJ1-5 | TRBV20-1 | TRBD1 | many
TGTGCCAGCAGCTTAAACAGGGTATACACTGAAGCTTTCTTT | CASSLNRVYTEAFF | TRBJ1-1 | TRBV7-9 | NA | many
TGTGCCATCAGTGAGAATCAGAGAACTTATGGCTACACCTTC | CAISENQRTYGYTF | TRBJ1-2 | TRBV10-3 | NA | many
TGTGCCAGCAGTCCGACAGACTTGTATGGCTACACCTTC | CASSPTDLYGYTF | TRBJ1-2 | TRBV3-1 | NA | many
TGTGCCAGCAGTTGGGACAGGTATACTGAAGCTTTCTTC | CASSWDRYTEAFF | TRBJ1-1 | TRBV6-2/TRBV6-3 | TRBD1 | many
TGCGCCAGCAGCTTGTCGACAGCGAACACTGAAGCTTTCTTT | CASSLSTANTEAFF | TRBJ1-1 | TRBV5-1 | NA | many
TGTGCCAGCAGTTTTTCACCGGGACAGGGAAGAACCGGGGAGCTGTTTTTT | CASSFSPGQGRTGELFF | TRBJ2-2 | TRBV6-5 | TRBD1 | NA